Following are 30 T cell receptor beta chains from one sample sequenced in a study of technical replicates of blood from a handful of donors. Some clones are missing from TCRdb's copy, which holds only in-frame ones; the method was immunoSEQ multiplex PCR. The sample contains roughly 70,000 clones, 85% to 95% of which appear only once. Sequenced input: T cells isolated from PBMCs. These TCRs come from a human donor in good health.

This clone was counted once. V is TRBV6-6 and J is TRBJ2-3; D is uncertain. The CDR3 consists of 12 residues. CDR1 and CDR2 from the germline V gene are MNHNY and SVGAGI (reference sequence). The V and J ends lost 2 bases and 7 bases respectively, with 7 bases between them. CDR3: CASSYPSYTQYF. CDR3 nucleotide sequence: TGTGCCAGCAGTTACCCGAGTTATACGCAGTATTTT.

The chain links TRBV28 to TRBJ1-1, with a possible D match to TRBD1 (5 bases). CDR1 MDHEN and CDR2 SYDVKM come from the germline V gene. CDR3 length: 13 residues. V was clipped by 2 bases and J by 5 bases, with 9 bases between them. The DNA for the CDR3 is TGTGCCAGCAGTTTACGGGGGGGGACTGAAGCTTTCTTT. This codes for CASSLRGGTEAFF.

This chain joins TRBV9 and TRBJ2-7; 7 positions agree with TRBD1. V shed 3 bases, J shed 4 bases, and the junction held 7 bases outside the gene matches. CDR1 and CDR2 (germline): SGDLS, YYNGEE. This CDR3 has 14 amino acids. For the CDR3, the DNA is TGTGCCAGCAGCGCGCGAGACAGGGTTTACGAGCAGTACTTC. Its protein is CASSARDRVYEQYF.

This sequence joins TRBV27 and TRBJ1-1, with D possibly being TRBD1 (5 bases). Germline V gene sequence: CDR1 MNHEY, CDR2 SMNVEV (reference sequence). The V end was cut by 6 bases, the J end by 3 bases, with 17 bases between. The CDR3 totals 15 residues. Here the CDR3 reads CASSSGANGDTEAFF. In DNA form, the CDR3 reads TGTGCCAGCAGCAGCGGGGCCAACGGGGACACTGAAGCTTTCTTT.

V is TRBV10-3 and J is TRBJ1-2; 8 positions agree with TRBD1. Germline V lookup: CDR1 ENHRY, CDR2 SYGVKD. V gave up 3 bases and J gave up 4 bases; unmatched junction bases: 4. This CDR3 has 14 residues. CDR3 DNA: TGTGCCATCAGTGAACAGGGGGTTGGCTATGGCTACACCTTC. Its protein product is CAISEQGVGYGYTF.

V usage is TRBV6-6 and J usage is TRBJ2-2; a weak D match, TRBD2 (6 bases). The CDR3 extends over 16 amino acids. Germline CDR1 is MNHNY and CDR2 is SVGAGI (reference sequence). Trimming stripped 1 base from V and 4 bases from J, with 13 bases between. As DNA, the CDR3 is TGTGCCAGCAGTTACTTGTGGAGGGTAATCACCGGGGAGCTGTTTTTT. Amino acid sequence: CASSYLWRVITGELFF.

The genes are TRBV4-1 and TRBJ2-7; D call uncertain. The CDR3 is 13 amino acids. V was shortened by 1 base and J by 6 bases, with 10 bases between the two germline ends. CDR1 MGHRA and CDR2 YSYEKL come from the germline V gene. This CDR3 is CASSQVNGFEQYF. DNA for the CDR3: TGCGCCAGCAGCCAAGTCAACGGGTTCGAGCAGTACTTC.

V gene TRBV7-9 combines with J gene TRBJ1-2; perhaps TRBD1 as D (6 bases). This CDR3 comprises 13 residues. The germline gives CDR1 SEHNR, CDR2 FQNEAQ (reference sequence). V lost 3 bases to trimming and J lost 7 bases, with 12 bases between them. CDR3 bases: TGTGCCAGCAGCTTTGGACAGCCCAGTGGCTACACCTTC. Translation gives CASSFGQPSGYTF.

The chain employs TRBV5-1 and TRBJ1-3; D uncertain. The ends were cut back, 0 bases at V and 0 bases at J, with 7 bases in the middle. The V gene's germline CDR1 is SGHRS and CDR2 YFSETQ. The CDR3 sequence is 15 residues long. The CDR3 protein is CASSLESYSGNTIYF. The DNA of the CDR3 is TGCGCCAGCAGCTTGGAGTCCTACTCTGGAAACACCATATATTTT. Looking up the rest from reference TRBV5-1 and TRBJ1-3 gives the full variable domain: KAGVTQTPRYLIKTRGQQVTLSCSPISGHRSVSWYQQTPGQGLQFLFEYFSETQRNKGNFPGRFSGRQFSNSRSEMNVSTLELGDSALYLCASSLESYSGNTIYFGEGSWLTVV.

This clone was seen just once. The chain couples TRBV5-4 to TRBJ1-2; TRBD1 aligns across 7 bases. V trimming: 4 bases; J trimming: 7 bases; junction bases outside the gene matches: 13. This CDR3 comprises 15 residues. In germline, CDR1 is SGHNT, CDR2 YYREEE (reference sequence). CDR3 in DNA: TGTGCCAGCAGCCCTCTGAGACAGGGATTAATTGGCTACACCTTC. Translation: CASSPLRQGLIGYTF. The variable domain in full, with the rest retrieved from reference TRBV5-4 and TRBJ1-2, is ETGVTQSPTHLIKTRGQQVTLRCSSQSGHNTVSWYQQALGQGPQFIFQYYREEENGRGNFPPRFSGLQFPNYSSELNVNALELDDSALYLCASSPLRQGLIGYTFGSGTRLTVV.

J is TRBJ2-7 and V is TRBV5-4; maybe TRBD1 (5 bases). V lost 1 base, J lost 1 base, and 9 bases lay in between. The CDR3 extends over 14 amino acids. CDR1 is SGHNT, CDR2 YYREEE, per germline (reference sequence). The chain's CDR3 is CASSLKRGSYEQYF. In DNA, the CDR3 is TGTGCCAGCAGCTTGAAAAGGGGTTCCTACGAGCAGTACTTC.

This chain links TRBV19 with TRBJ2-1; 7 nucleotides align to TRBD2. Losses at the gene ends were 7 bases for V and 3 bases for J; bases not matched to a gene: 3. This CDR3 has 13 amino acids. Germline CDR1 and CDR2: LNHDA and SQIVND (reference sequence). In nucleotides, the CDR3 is TGTGCCAGTATTGGCGGGGGCTACAATGAGCAGTTCTTC. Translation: CASIGGGYNEQFF.

In DNA form, the CDR3 reads TGTGCCAGCAGTTACCCGGGATCCTACGAGCAGTACTTC. It yields the protein CASSYPGSYEQYF. The chain employs TRBV6-5 and TRBJ2-7; D is possibly TRBD2 (5 bases). V was clipped by 2 bases and J by 1 base, with 6 bases between them. CDR3 size: 13 residues. Germline V gives CDR1 MNHEY, CDR2 SVGAGI.

DNA of the CDR3: TGTGCCAGCAGCTTTGGACTAGCGGGGGAGAAATACAATGAGCAGTTCTTC. This sequence encodes CASSFGLAGEKYNEQFF. This chain joins TRBV7-3 and TRBJ2-1; 13 nucleotides match TRBD2. In germline, CDR1 is SGHTA, CDR2 FQGTGA. CDR3 length: 17 residues. V was pared by 3 bases and J by 4 bases, with 6 bases of the junction left unmatched.

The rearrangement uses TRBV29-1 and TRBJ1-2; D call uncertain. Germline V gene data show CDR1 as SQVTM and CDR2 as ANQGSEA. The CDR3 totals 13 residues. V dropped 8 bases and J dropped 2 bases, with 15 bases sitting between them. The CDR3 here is CSTSAEGNYGYTF. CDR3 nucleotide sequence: TGCAGCACCTCCGCGGAGGGAAACTATGGCTACACCTTC. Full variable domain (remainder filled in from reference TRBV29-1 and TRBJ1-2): SAVISQKPSRDICQRGTSLTIQCQVDSQVTMMFWYRQQPGQSLTLIATANQGSEATYESGFVIDKFPISRPNLTFSTLTVSNMSPEDSSIYLCSTSAEGNYGYTFGSGTRLTVV.

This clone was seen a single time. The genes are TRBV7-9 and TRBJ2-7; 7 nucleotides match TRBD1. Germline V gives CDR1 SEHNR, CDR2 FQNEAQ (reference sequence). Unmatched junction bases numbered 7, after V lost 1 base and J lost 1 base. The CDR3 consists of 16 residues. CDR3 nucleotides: TGTGCCAGCAGCTTAGTAAATAGGGGACAGTCCTACGAGCAGTACTTC. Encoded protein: CASSLVNRGQSYEQYF.

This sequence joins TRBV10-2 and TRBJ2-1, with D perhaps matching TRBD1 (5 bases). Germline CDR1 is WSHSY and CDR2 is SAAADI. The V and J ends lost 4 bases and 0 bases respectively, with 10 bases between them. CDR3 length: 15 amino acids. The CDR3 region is CASSVDTASYNEQFF. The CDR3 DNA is TGCGCCAGCAGTGTGGACACAGCCTCCTACAATGAGCAGTTCTTC.

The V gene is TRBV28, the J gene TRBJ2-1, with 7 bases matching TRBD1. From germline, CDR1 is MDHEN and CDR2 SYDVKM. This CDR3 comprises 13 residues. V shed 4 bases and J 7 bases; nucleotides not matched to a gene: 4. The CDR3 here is CASSYRGGNEQFF. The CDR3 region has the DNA TGTGCCAGCAGTTACAGGGGTGGAAATGAGCAGTTCTTC.

The CDR3 is CASSQELAVYEQYF. The CDR3 nucleotides read TGTGCCAGCAGCCAAGAACTAGCGGTCTACGAGCAGTACTTC. The V and J genes are TRBV14 and TRBJ2-7; TRBD2 matches 8 bases. Germline V lookup: CDR1 SGHDN, CDR2 FVKESK. The CDR3 totals 14 residues. The V and J ends lost 0 bases and 3 bases, in that order; junction bases with no gene match: 1.

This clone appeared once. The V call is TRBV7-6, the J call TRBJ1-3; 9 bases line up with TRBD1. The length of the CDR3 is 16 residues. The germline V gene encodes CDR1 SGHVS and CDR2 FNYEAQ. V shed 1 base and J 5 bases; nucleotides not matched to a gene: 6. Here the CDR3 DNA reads TGTGCCAGCAGCTTAGGGGGACAGGGAGGCCGAAACACCATATATTTT. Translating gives CASSLGGQGGRNTIYF.

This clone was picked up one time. The CDR3 region is CASSLLGTETQYF. The CDR3 nucleotides are TGTGCCAGCAGCTTACTTGGCACGGAGACCCAGTACTTC. The chain carries TRBV7-3 and TRBJ2-5; D remains ambiguous. Germline CDR1 reads SGHTA; CDR2 reads FQGTGA. Trimming shortened V by 2 bases and J by 5 bases, and 9 bases separated the two germline ends. CDR3 length: 13 residues. The full variable domain, its missing parts supplied by reference TRBV7-3 and TRBJ2-5, is GAGVSQTPSNKVTEKGKYVELRCDPISGHTALYWYRQSLGQGPEFLIYFQGTGAADDSGLPNDRFFAVRPEGSVSTLKIQRTERGDSAVYLCASSLLGTETQYFGPGTRLLVL.

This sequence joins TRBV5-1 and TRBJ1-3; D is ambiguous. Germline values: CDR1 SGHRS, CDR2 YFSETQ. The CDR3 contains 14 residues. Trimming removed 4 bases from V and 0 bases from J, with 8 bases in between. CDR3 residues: CASSRESSGNTIYF. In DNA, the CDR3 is TGCGCCAGCAGCCGGGAAAGCTCTGGAAACACCATATATTTT.

The CDR3 DNA reads TGTGCCAGCATGGGGCGGACAGGGGATAGCAATCAGCCCCAGCATTTT. It codes for CASMGRTGDSNQPQHF. The genes are TRBV6-6 and TRBJ1-5, with TRBD1 matching 9 bases. The V segment lost 7 bases and the J segment 0 bases; nucleotides outside the gene matches: 7. The CDR3 is 16 amino acids. Germline V CDR1 and CDR2: MNHNY, SVGAGI (reference sequence).

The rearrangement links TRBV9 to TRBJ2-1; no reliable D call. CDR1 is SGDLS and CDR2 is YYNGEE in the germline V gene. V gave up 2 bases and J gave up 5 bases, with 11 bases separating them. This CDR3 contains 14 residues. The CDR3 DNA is TGTGCCAGCAGCGTTGGGCCAGCAGACAATGAGCAGTTCTTC. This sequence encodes CASSVGPADNEQFF. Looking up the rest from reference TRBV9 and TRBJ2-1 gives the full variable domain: DSGVTQTPKHLITATGQRVTLRCSPRSGDLSVYWYQQSLDQGLQFLIQYYNGEERAKGNILERFSAQQFPDLHSELNLSSLELGDSALYFCASSVGPADNEQFFGPGTRLTVL.

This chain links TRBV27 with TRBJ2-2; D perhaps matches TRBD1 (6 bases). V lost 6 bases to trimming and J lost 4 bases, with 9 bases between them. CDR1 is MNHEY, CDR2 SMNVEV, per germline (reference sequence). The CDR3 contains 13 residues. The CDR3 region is CASREQGTGELFF. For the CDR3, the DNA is TGTGCCAGCAGAGAACAGGGCACCGGGGAGCTGTTTTTT.

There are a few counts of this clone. As DNA, the CDR3 is TGTGCCAGCAGCTCTACCGGGAGTGTCGACGAGCAGTACTTC. Its protein product is CASSSTGSVDEQYF. The rearrangement joins TRBV5-4 to TRBJ2-7, with D perhaps matching TRBD2 (6 bases). V shed 3 bases and J shed 5 bases, with 15 bases lying between them. There are 14 residues in the CDR3. The V gene's germline CDR1 is SGHNT and CDR2 YYREEE (reference sequence).

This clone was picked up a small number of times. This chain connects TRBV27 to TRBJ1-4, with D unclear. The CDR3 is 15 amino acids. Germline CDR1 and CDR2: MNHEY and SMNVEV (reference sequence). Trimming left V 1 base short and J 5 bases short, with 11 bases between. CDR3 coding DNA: TGTGCCAGCAGTTTATATGGCCCACCGAATGAAAAACTGTTTTTT. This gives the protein CASSLYGPPNEKLFF. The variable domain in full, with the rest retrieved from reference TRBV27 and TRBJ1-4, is EAQVTQNPRYLITVTGKKLTVTCSQNMNHEYMSWYRQDPGLGLRQIYYSMNVEVTDKGDVPEGYKVSRKEKRNFPLILESPSPNQTSLYFCASSLYGPPNEKLFFGSGTQLSVL.

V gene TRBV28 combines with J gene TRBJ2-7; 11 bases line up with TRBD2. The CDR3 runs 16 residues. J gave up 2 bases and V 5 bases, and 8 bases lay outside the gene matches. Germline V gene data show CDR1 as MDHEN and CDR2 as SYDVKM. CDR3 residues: CASSVTSGGLTYEQYF. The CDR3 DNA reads TGTGCCAGCAGTGTCACTAGCGGGGGATTAACCTACGAGCAGTACTTC.

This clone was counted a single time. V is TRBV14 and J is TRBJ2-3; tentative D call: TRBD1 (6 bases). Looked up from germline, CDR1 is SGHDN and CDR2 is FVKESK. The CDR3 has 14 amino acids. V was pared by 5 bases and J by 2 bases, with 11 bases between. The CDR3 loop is CASSVTGDTDTQYF. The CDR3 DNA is TGTGCCAGCAGCGTGACAGGTGACACAGATACGCAGTATTTT. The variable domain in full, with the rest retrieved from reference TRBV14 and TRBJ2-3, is EAGVTQFPSHSVIEKGQTVTLRCDPISGHDNLYWYRRVMGKEIKFLLHFVKESKQDESGMPNNRFLAERTGGTYSTLKVQPAELEDSGVYFCASSVTGDTDTQYFGPGTRLTVL.

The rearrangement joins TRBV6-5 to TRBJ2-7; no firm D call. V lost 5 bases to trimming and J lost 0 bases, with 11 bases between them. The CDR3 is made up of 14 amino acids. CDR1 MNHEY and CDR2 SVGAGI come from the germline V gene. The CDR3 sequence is CASSPVPSSYEQYF. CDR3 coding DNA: TGTGCCAGCAGTCCGGTGCCATCCTCCTACGAGCAGTACTTC.